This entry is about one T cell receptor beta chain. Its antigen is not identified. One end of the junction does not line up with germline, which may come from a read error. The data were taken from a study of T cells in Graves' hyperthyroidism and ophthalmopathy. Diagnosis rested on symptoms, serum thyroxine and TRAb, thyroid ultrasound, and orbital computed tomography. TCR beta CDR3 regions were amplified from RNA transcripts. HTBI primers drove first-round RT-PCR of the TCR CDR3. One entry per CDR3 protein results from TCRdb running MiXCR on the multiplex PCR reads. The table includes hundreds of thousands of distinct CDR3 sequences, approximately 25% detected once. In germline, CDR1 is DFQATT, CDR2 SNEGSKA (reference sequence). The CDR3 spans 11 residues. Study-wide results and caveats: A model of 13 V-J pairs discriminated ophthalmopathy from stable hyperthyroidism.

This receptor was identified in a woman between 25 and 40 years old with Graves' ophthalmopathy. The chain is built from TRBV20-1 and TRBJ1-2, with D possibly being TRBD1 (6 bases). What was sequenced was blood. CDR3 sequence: CSAQQGDGYTF. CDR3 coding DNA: TGCAGTGCTCAACAGGGCGATGGCTACACCTTT.